This T cell receptor beta chain was captured in a study of blood T cell repertoires in COVID-19. Background on the study: Samples taken during acute and convalescent COVID-19 were collected in the United States, Italy and Spain. The cDNA or gDNA used as material had been derived from T cells, B-cell-depleted T cells, or PBMCs.

How the authors handled the data: Amplification from reference gene primers served as the basis for estimated nucleated cell counts. Data came from immunoSEQ multiplex PCR; TCRdb stores just in-frame clones and leaves some out. Clone size and the V and J calls come from that table; the DNA yielded D and trimming. The sample carries about 270,000 clones, about 86% recorded once. This CDR3 region has 15 residues. Germline CDR1 reads MNHEY; CDR2 reads SVGAGI. Germline trimming cut 0 bases from V and 4 bases from J; bases unmatched to any gene: 5. The J gene is TRBJ2-7, the V gene TRBV6-5; the match to TRBD1 covers 8 bases. Material: peripheral blood. The receptor was derived from a woman aged 60-75 years with active or convalescent COVID-19. The CDR3 DNA reads as TGTGCCAGCAGTTACTCGGCGGACAGGGAGTACGAGCAGTACTTC. This sequence encodes CASSYSADREYEQYF.